The text below deals with one TCR beta chain. These data are taken from a study of blood T cell repertoires in COVID-19. Looking at the study overall: Samples of COVID-19 (acute and convalescent) were obtained from the United States, Italy and Spain. T cells, B-cell-depleted T cells, or PBMCs supplied cDNA or gDNA.

V lost 5 bases to trimming and J lost 2 bases; unmatched junction nucleotides: 3. Per germline, CDR1 SNHLY and CDR2 FYNNEI. There are 14 residues in the CDR3. Original analysis: Estimation of nucleated cell counts relied on the amplification of reference gene primers. Data came from immunoSEQ multiplex PCR; TCRdb stores just in-frame clones and leaves some out. V, J and clone size reflect that table, while D and trimming were determined from the DNA. The profile shows over 200,000 clones, 75% to 90% of them singletons. Material: peripheral blood. This TCR was sampled from a human donor in a cohort sampled during active COVID-19. The chain joins TRBV2 to TRBJ1-1; 9 nucleotides match TRBD1. CDR3 sequence reads: CASSKGQGNTEAFF. DNA of the CDR3: TGTGCCAGCAGTAAGGGACAGGGTAACACTGAAGCTTTCTTT.